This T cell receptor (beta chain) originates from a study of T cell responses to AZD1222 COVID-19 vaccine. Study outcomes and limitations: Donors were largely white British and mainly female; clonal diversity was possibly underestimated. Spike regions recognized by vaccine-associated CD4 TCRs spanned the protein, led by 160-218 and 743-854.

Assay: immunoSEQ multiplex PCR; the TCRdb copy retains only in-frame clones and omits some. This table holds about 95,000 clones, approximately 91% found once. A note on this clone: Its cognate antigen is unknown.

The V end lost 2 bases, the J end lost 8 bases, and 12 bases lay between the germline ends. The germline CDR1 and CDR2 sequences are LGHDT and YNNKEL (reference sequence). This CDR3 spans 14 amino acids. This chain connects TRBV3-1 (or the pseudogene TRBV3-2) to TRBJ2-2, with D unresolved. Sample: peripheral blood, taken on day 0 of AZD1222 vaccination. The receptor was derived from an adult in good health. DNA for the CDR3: TGTGCCAGCAGCCAAAGTGGCCGCGGAGGGGAGCTGTTTTTT. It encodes CASSQSGRGGELFF.